These 28 T cell receptor beta chains came from one sample sequenced in a study of blood T cell repertoires in COVID-19. Generated by immunoSEQ multiplex PCR, the TCRdb table keeps only in-frame clones and is missing some. This table holds approximately 170,000 clones, 84% found once. Material: peripheral blood. The source is a man between 65 and 80 years old with active or convalescent COVID-19.

CDR3 protein: CASSSTGTGGSEQYF. For the CDR3, the DNA is TGTGCCAGCAGCTCTACCGGGACAGGGGGCTCCGAGCAGTACTTC. The chain is built from TRBV7-2 and TRBJ2-7, with 12 bases lining up with TRBD1. J gave up 6 bases and V 4 bases, and 7 bases lay outside the gene matches. The CDR3 loop spans 15 amino acids. Germline loops: CDR1 SGHTA, CDR2 FQGNSA.

J is TRBJ2-1 and V is TRBV30; TRBD2 might be the D (6 bases). The germline V gene encodes CDR1 GTSNPN and CDR2 SVGIG (reference sequence). Trimming took off 4 bases at V and 4 bases at J, with 11 bases between the two ends. The CDR3 runs to 13 residues. The CDR3 DNA reads as TGTGCCTGGATCCGGAGGGGATACAATGAGCAGTTCTTC. Translated: CAWIRRGYNEQFF.

CDR3 sequence: CAIRAGQGLERAFF. Here the CDR3 DNA reads TGTGCCATCAGGGCGGGACAGGGGTTAGAGAGGGCTTTCTTT. The chain carries TRBV10-3 and TRBJ1-1; 10 nucleotides agree with TRBD1. The germline gives CDR1 ENHRY, CDR2 SYGVKD. The CDR3 loop spans 14 amino acids. V shed 6 bases and J 11 bases; nucleotides not matched to a gene: 12.

About this clone: Other nucleotide sequences in the sample specify the same CDR3. This sequence joins TRBV18 and TRBJ1-1, with D possibly TRBD1 on 6 matching bases. Trimming removed 6 bases from V and 0 bases from J, with 8 bases in between. This CDR3 contains 13 residues. In germline, CDR1 is KGHSH, CDR2 LQKENI. DNA of the CDR3: TGTGCCAGCTCGGACAGCATGAACACTGAAGCTTTCTTT. This translates into CASSDSMNTEAFF.

The V call is TRBV19, the J call TRBJ2-4; 7 nucleotides line up with TRBD2. V lost 4 bases, J lost 3 bases, and 9 bases stayed unmatched. The CDR3 sequence is 16 residues long. From germline, CDR1 is LNHDA and CDR2 SQIVND (reference sequence). This CDR3 is CASSKVAGVGKNIQYF. The CDR3 bases are TGTGCCAGTAGTAAGGTTGCGGGAGTGGGCAAAAACATTCAGTACTTC.

The chain uses TRBV14 and TRBJ2-1; 12 nucleotides align to TRBD2. V lost 3 bases, J lost 5 bases, and 2 bases stayed unmatched. Germline CDR1 SGHDN, CDR2 FVKESK. The CDR3 runs 15 residues. CDR3 protein: CASSHRLAGDNEQFF. The CDR3 coding sequence is TGTGCCAGCAGCCACCGACTAGCGGGAGACAATGAGCAGTTCTTC.

This rearrangement joins TRBV9 to TRBJ2-1; 7 nucleotides agree with TRBD2. The CDR3 has 14 residues. Per the germline V gene, CDR1 is SGDLS and CDR2 is YYNGEE. Unmatched junction bases numbered 4, after V lost 3 bases and J lost 4 bases. The DNA for the CDR3 is TGTGCCAGCAGCGATACTAGCGAGTACAATGAGCAGTTCTTC. It is translated as CASSDTSEYNEQFF.

In nucleotides, the CDR3 is TGTGCCAGCAGCTCCGCCGGGGTTTGGGAAGCTTTCTTT. This gives the protein CASSSAGVWEAFF. The chain joins TRBV7-2 to TRBJ1-1; D not certain. The germline V gene encodes CDR1 SGHTA and CDR2 FQGNSA. The CDR3 has 13 amino acids. Trimming shortened V by 4 bases and J by 8 bases, and 14 bases separated the two germline ends. Full variable domain (missing parts from reference TRBV7-2 and TRBJ1-1): GAGVSQSPSNKVTEKGKDVELRCDPISGHTALYWYRQSLGQGLEFLIYFQGNSAPDKSGLPSDRFSAERTGGSVSTLTIQRTQQEDSAVYLCASSSAGVWEAFFGQGTRLTVV.

The chain carries TRBV6-5 and TRBJ1-1; TRBD1 aligns across 10 bases. Germline loops: CDR1 MNHEY, CDR2 SVGAGI. The CDR3 consists of 15 residues. V shed 6 bases, J shed 4 bases, and the junction held 8 bases outside the gene matches. This CDR3 is CASRSGTGVITEAFF. CDR3 DNA sequence: TGTGCCAGCAGGTCCGGGACAGGGGTAATCACTGAAGCTTTCTTT.

The chain employs TRBV5-4 and TRBJ1-1, with 10 bases lining up with TRBD1. The junction had 8 bases not matched to a gene; V was cut back by 1 base and J by 8 bases. The CDR3 sequence is 15 residues long. Germline CDR1 reads SGHNT; CDR2 reads YYREEE (reference sequence). CDR3: CASSLRGTGVAEAFF. As DNA, the CDR3 is TGTGCCAGCAGCTTGAGGGGGACAGGGGTGGCCGAAGCTTTCTTT. Full variable domain (remainder filled in from reference TRBV5-4 and TRBJ1-1): ETGVTQSPTHLIKTRGQQVTLRCSSQSGHNTVSWYQQALGQGPQFIFQYYREEENGRGNFPPRFSGLQFPNYSSELNVNALELDDSALYLCASSLRGTGVAEAFFGQGTRLTVV.

The chain links TRBV6-5 to TRBJ1-1, with a weak D call TRBD1 (6 bases). Trimming left V 3 bases short and J 2 bases short, with 13 bases between. This CDR3 region has 15 residues. The germline V gene encodes CDR1 MNHEY and CDR2 SVGAGI. DNA for the CDR3: TGTGCCAGCAGTTATAACCCAGGGGCAAACACTGAAGCTTTCTTT. As protein: CASSYNPGANTEAFF.

This chain joins TRBV7-9 and TRBJ1-1; 9 nucleotides match TRBD1. Trimming cost V 5 bases and J 4 bases; bases outside gene matches: 5. CDR1 is SEHNR and CDR2 is FQNEAQ in the germline V gene (reference sequence). The CDR3 runs 14 residues. CDR3 bases: TGTGCCAGCAGCACGGGGACAGGGAGCACTGAAGCTTTCTTT. Translation gives CASSTGTGSTEAFF.

The V gene is TRBV3-1 (or the pseudogene TRBV3-2), the J gene TRBJ1-1; D might be TRBD1 (6 bases). In germline, CDR1 is LGHDT, CDR2 YNNKEL (reference sequence). Trimming stripped 2 bases from V and 5 bases from J, with 9 bases between. The CDR3 runs to 13 residues. The CDR3 DNA follows: TGTGCCAGCAGCCAAATGAGGGGGACTGAAGCTTTCTTT. Protein sequence: CASSQMRGTEAFF.

In regard to this clone: At the DNA level, this CDR3 is encoded by other sequences in the same sample as well. The gene calls are TRBV19 and TRBJ2-7; 8 nucleotides agree with TRBD1. Trimming took 5 bases from V and 3 from J; bases not matched to a gene: 6. This CDR3 is built from 14 residues. The germline gives CDR1 LNHDA, CDR2 SQIVND (reference sequence). The CDR3, as DNA: TGTGCCAGTAGTGCCGGACAGGGTGGCTACGAGCAGTACTTC. Its translation is CASSAGQGGYEQYF. Based on the CDR3 plus reference TRBV19 and TRBJ2-7, the full variable domain is DGGITQSPKYLFRKEGQNVTLSCEQNLNHDAMYWYRQDPGQGLRLIYYSQIVNDFQKGDIAEGYSVSREKKESFPLTVTSAQKNPTAFYLCASSAGQGGYEQYFGPGTRLTVT.

The chain employs TRBV6-5 and TRBJ2-2, with 10 bases aligning to TRBD1. Looked up from germline, CDR1 is MNHEY and CDR2 is SVGAGI. This CDR3 region has 15 residues. With V trimmed by 7 bases and J by 5 bases, 7 bases remained unmatched. The CDR3 loop is CASKPGQGYTGELFF. CDR3 in DNA: TGTGCCAGCAAACCGGGACAGGGGTATACCGGGGAGCTGTTTTTT.

The chain uses TRBV10-1 and TRBJ1-1, with 9 bases aligning to TRBD1. Germline trimming cut 6 bases from V and 8 bases from J; bases unmatched to any gene: 7. CDR3 length: 13 residues. CDR1 WNHNN and CDR2 SYGVQD come from the germline V gene (reference sequence). The CDR3 DNA is TGCGCCAGCAGCCGGGACAGGGCACCAGAAGCTTTCTTT. Its protein product is CASSRDRAPEAFF.

This clone was found once. The rearrangement joins TRBV7-9 to TRBJ2-3, with 8 positions matching TRBD2. This CDR3 has 15 amino acids. CDR1 SEHNR and CDR2 FQNEAQ come from the germline V gene (reference sequence). V dropped 5 bases and J dropped 4; count of bases not matched to a gene: 8. Here the CDR3 reads CASSLKGGRSDTQYF. CDR3 DNA sequence: TGTGCCAGCAGCCTTAAGGGCGGGAGGTCAGATACGCAGTATTTT.

The chain employs TRBV18 and TRBJ2-5, with D maybe TRBD2 (6 bases). Trimming stripped 3 bases from V and 0 bases from J, with 17 bases between. This CDR3 has 17 amino acids. Looked up from germline, CDR1 is KGHSH and CDR2 is LQKENI. This CDR3 reads CASSPRRGPDYQETQYF. In DNA form, the CDR3 reads TGTGCCAGCTCACCGCGGAGGGGCCCAGACTACCAAGAGACCCAGTACTTC.

The V and J genes are TRBV28 and TRBJ2-2, with 7 nucleotides matching TRBD1. Germline V gene sequence: CDR1 MDHEN, CDR2 SYDVKM. The CDR3 has 16 residues. V dropped 7 bases and J dropped 3; count of bases not matched to a gene: 11. CDR3 amino acids: CASISAGTEYTGELFF. DNA of the CDR3: TGTGCCAGCATTTCGGCCGGGACAGAATACACCGGGGAGCTGTTTTTT.

The chain has TRBV2 and TRBJ2-5; 7 bases agree with TRBD1. Germline V gives CDR1 SNHLY, CDR2 FYNNEI. Trimming at V came to 8 bases and at J to 3 bases, leaving 3 bases not matched to a gene. This CDR3 comprises 12 residues. The CDR3 DNA follows: TGTGCCAGCCAGGGACAGAAAGAGACCCAGTACTTC. Translated: CASQGQKETQYF.

This rearrangement joins TRBV23-1 to TRBJ1-5, with 7 bases identical to TRBD1. TRBV23-1 is classed as an ORF, of uncertain function. The CDR3 spans 19 residues. Trimming at V came to 7 bases and at J to 2 bases, leaving 20 bases not matched to a gene. The CDR3 bases are TGCGCCAGCACCTCCAGGGAACAGGGGTCGTTTTGGCGCAATCAGCCCCAGCATTTT. Amino acid sequence: CASTSREQGSFWRNQPQHF.

The V call is TRBV28, the J call TRBJ2-7, with a weak D call TRBD2 (5 bases). The CDR3 sequence is 14 residues long. V gave up 6 bases and J gave up 3 bases, with 15 bases separating them. Per the germline V gene, CDR1 is MDHEN and CDR2 is SYDVKM. The CDR3 coding sequence is TGTGCCAGCAGAACCCATAGCGTGAACTACGAGCAGTACTTC. It is translated as CASRTHSVNYEQYF.

This clone was counted once. The gene calls are TRBV9 and TRBJ1-1, with D possibly being TRBD1 (5 bases). V was cut by 0 bases and J by 5 bases, with 20 bases left in between. The V gene's germline CDR1 is SGDLS and CDR2 YYNGEE. The CDR3 runs 17 residues. CDR3 in DNA: TGTGCCAGCAGCGTAGCCGTGGGGGGAGGGAGAGGAACTGAAGCTTTCTTT. Amino acids: CASSVAVGGGRGTEAFF.

The CDR3 is CASSRGQGGNQPQHF. CDR3 DNA: TGTGCCAGCTCACGAGGACAGGGAGGCAATCAGCCCCAGCATTTT. This sequence joins TRBV18 and TRBJ1-5; TRBD1 agrees at 8 bases. The CDR3 runs 15 residues. V lost 4 bases, J lost 2 bases, and 4 bases stayed unmatched. Per the germline V gene, CDR1 is KGHSH and CDR2 is LQKENI.

This clone appeared once. The V and J genes are TRBV2 and TRBJ1-4; TRBD1 might be the D (6 bases). Germline V lookup: CDR1 SNHLY, CDR2 FYNNEI. V gave up 5 bases and J gave up 2 bases, with 9 bases separating them. This CDR3 region has 14 residues. CDR3 amino acids: CASSPRGTNEKLFF. In DNA, the CDR3 is TGTGCCAGCAGTCCTAGGGGGACTAATGAAAAACTGTTTTTT.

V usage is TRBV29-1 and J usage is TRBJ1-1; the D gene is possibly TRBD1 (6 bases). Trimming removed 7 bases at V and 1 base at J, with 13 bases between. The CDR3 is 13 amino acids. CDR1 SQVTM and CDR2 ANQGSEA come from the germline V gene. The CDR3 DNA reads TGCAGCGCTGCAGGACAGCCGAACACTGAAGCTTTCTTT. Its protein product is CSAAGQPNTEAFF.

This chain joins TRBV7-7 and TRBJ2-5; perhaps TRBD1 as D (6 bases). Trimming took 5 bases from V and 2 from J, leaving 15 bases between them. The germline V gene has CDR1 SSHAT and CDR2 FNYEAQ (reference sequence). The CDR3 has 15 residues. The CDR3: CASSPDRGFQETQYF. CDR3 nucleotides: TGTGCCAGCAGCCCGGACAGAGGATTTCAAGAGACCCAGTACTTC.

The chain employs TRBV11-3 and TRBJ2-1, with 9 bases lining up with TRBD1. Trimming removed 5 bases from V and 8 bases from J; junction bases left unmatched: 7. This CDR3 is 14 amino acids long. The germline V gene has CDR1 SGHNT and CDR2 YENEEA. The CDR3 is CASSPDRGLDEQFF. Written as DNA, the CDR3 is TGTGCCAGCAGCCCGGACAGGGGCTTAGATGAGCAGTTCTTC.